This T cell receptor beta chain comes out of a study of patients and donors after allogeneic stem cell transplantation. TCRdb ran MiXCR on the RT-PCR reads and lists one entry per CDR3 protein. In the table there are 90,000 to 130,000 distinct CDR3 sequences, around 38% of which are singletons. This clonotype was seen a handful of times. V was pared by 6 bases and J by 6 bases, with 7 bases of the junction left unmatched. Germline lookup yields CDR1 ENHRY and CDR2 SYGVKD. CDR3 length: 14 residues. This TCR was sampled from a human donor who was either an allogeneic HSCT recipient or a stem cell or donor lymphocyte infusion donor (not recorded which). It is not recorded whose cells these are; they may come from a transplant donor. Sequenced: blood, either unsorted or a sorted T cell fraction (not recorded which). The V call is TRBV10-3, the J call TRBJ2-3; TRBD2 matches 9 bases. The CDR3 DNA sequence: TGTGCCATCAGGCAGACTAGCGGTCCCGATACGCAGTATTTT. It yields the protein CAIRQTSGPDTQYF.